The TCR beta chain under discussion was sequenced for a study of blood T cell repertoires in COVID-19. The overall study: Specimens from acute and convalescent COVID-19 originated in the United States, Italy and Spain. T cells, B-cell-depleted T cells, or PBMCs supplied cDNA or gDNA.

This clone was recorded only once. Assay used: immunoSEQ multiplex PCR; TCRdb lists only in-frame clones, some missing. The data show roughly 270,000 clones, roughly 85% seen once. Germline V lookup: CDR1 LGHNA, CDR2 YNFKEQ. V was pared by 7 bases and J by 4 bases, with 13 bases between. This CDR3 contains 14 residues. V and J are TRBV4-2 and TRBJ2-2; weak D call: TRBD2 (6 bases). The receptor's source is a man aged 45-60 years with active or convalescent COVID-19. Specimen: peripheral blood. The DNA for the CDR3 is TGTGCCAGCACCATACGGGAGCTCACCGGGGAGCTGTTTTTT. Translated, it gives CASTIRELTGELFF.